What follows are 3 T cell receptor beta chains derived from one specimen sequenced in a study of T cell changes during pregnancy in multiple sclerosis. Libraries were prepared by immunoSEQ multiplex PCR; TCRdb keeps only in-frame clonotypes and omits some of them. The sample consists of about 59,000 clones, 93% of them appearing once. The sample consisted of CD8+ T cells from peripheral blood mononuclear cells, taken in the third trimester of pregnancy. These TCRs come from a female donor with multiple sclerosis, enrolled in a pregnancy study.

The chain links TRBV6-6 to TRBJ1-2; 9 bases line up with TRBD1. With V trimmed by 8 bases and J by 8 bases, 15 bases remained unmatched. Per the germline V gene, CDR1 is MNHNY and CDR2 is SVGAGI (reference sequence). The CDR3 sequence is 15 residues long. The CDR3 region has the DNA TGTGCCAGCTCAGGGTCCGGGACAGGGCGTTCGGGCTACACCTTC. This codes for CASSGSGTGRSGYTF.

CDR3 nucleotide sequence: TGTGCCAGCAAGACCAGGGGCGGGACTAACCGCTACGAGCAGTACTTC. Its translation: CASKTRGGTNRYEQYF. The chain couples TRBV27 to TRBJ2-7, with D possibly TRBD2 on 7 matching bases. Per the germline V gene, CDR1 is MNHEY and CDR2 is SMNVEV (reference sequence). This CDR3 region has 16 residues. V lost 7 bases and J lost 3, with 22 bases in between.

The chain joins TRBV30 to TRBJ2-3; 13 bases match TRBD2. Germline assignment: CDR1 GTSNPN and CDR2 SVGIG (reference sequence). The CDR3 length is 16 residues. V was pared by 2 bases and J by 3 bases, with 5 bases of the junction left unmatched. The CDR3 sequence: CAWSTGLAGATDTQYF. DNA for the CDR3: TGTGCCTGGAGTACCGGACTAGCGGGAGCAACAGATACGCAGTATTTT.